The next 25 T cell receptor beta chains were all read from a single sample in a study of cytomegalovirus exposure and HLA in healthy donors. It was with 60 Vbeta and 13 Jbeta primers that the PCR ran. Repertoires were generated with immunoSEQ multiplex PCR, while TCRdb's copy carries only in-frame clones and drops some. The sample has under 150,000 clones, roughly 62% seen once. Sequenced input: PBMCs. These receptors were collected from a man in his sixties in good health and CMV-seronegative.

This clone was counted between two and nine times. The rearrangement uses TRBV19 and TRBJ1-5, with D hard to call. Looked up from germline, CDR1 is LNHDA and CDR2 is SQIVND (reference sequence). V was shortened by 2 bases and J by 5 bases, with 19 bases between the two germline ends. The CDR3 length is 17 residues. In nucleotides, the CDR3 is TGTGCCAGTAGTATATCGGGATGGAACACCCCAGATCAGCCCCAGCATTTT. Translation gives CASSISGWNTPDQPQHF.

The chain combines TRBV5-1 with TRBJ2-5; no clear D gene. Germline CDR1 SGHRS, CDR2 YFSETQ. The V gene lost 1 base and the J gene lost 5 bases, with 6 bases spanning the gap. The CDR3 covers 12 residues. CDR3 bases: TGCGCCAGCAGCTTGACCCAGGAGACCCAGTACTTC. Translation gives CASSLTQETQYF.

There are a few counts of this clone. V usage is TRBV5-1 and J usage is TRBJ2-3, with D unresolved. In germline, CDR1 is SGHRS, CDR2 YFSETQ. CDR3 size: 13 residues. Trimming cost V 4 bases and J 0 bases, with 6 bases left between them. CDR3 nucleotides: TGCGCCAGCAGCCTACTAAGCACAGATACGCAGTATTTT. Translation gives CASSLLSTDTQYF.

The chain joins TRBV28 to TRBJ1-1; 8 bases align to TRBD1. The V gene end was trimmed by 8 bases and the J gene end by 0 bases; junction bases not matched to a gene: 2. Germline loops: CDR1 MDHEN, CDR2 SYDVKM. This CDR3 spans 13 amino acids. CDR3 nucleotides: TGTGCCAGCGGACAGGGATTGAACACTGAAGCTTTCTTT. This encodes CASGQGLNTEAFF.

The chain couples TRBV19 to TRBJ1-6; D unresolved. Germline V gene lookup returns CDR1 LNHDA and CDR2 SQIVND (reference sequence). Trimming removed 5 bases from V and 0 bases from J, with 14 bases in between. The length of the CDR3 is 17 residues. DNA of the CDR3: TGTGCCAGTAGTGACCCGGACGGGGTCTCCTATAATTCACCCCTCCACTTT. This gives the protein CASSDPDGVSYNSPLHF.

The J gene is TRBJ2-5, the V gene TRBV4-1, with 11 bases aligning to TRBD1. Germline V gives CDR1 MGHRA, CDR2 YSYEKL. There are 14 residues in the CDR3. After removal of 5 bases from V and 6 bases from J, the junction contained 5 bases not matched to a gene. For the CDR3, the DNA is TGCGCCAGCAGCTTGGACAGGGGGCTGAAGACCCAGTACTTC. Translation gives CASSLDRGLKTQYF.

This chain uses TRBV28 with TRBJ2-5, with D perhaps TRBD2 (6 bases). CDR3 length equals 13 residues. The germline CDR1 and CDR2 sequences are MDHEN and SYDVKM. V shed 3 bases and J shed 1 base, with 6 bases lying between them. Here the CDR3 DNA reads TGTGCCAGCAGTTTGGGGGGCCAAGAGACCCAGTACTTC. This codes for CASSLGGQETQYF. The variable domain in full, with the rest retrieved from reference TRBV28 and TRBJ2-5, is DVKVTQSSRYLVKRTGEKVFLECVQDMDHENMFWYRQDPGLGLRLIYFSYDVKMKEKGDIPEGYSVSREKKERFSLILESASTNQTSMYLCASSLGGQETQYFGPGTRLLVL.

The gene calls are TRBV27 and TRBJ1-1; D ambiguous. Germline-derived CDR1 and CDR2 are MNHEY and SMNVEV (reference sequence). The CDR3 consists of 13 residues. Trimming took off 3 bases at V and 0 bases at J, with 5 bases between the two ends. The CDR3: CASSFVLNTEAFF. CDR3 coding DNA: TGTGCCAGCAGTTTCGTTTTGAACACTGAAGCTTTCTTT.

This chain connects TRBV6-1 to TRBJ1-2; maybe TRBD1 (5 bases). V shed 5 bases and J shed 0 bases, with 13 bases lying between them. The CDR3 contains 15 residues. CDR1 and CDR2 from the germline V gene are MNHNS and SASEGT. The CDR3 reads CASSLSGQANYGYTF. DNA of the CDR3: TGTGCCAGCAGTCTGTCAGGGCAAGCTAACTATGGCTACACCTTC.

The gene calls are TRBV5-5 and TRBJ2-7; D is ambiguous. Trimming removed 4 bases from V and 3 bases from J, with 20 bases in between. This CDR3 spans 16 amino acids. The germline CDR1 and CDR2 sequences are SGHKS and YYEKEE (reference sequence). This CDR3 is CASSPTPLPFFYEQYF. The CDR3 nucleotides read TGTGCCAGCAGCCCAACACCGTTGCCTTTTTTCTACGAGCAGTACTTC.

This clone has only a few counts. The chain recombines TRBV28 with TRBJ1-2; D perhaps matches TRBD1 (6 bases). V dropped 8 bases and J dropped 0 bases, with 7 bases sitting between them. This CDR3 is 12 amino acids long. In germline, CDR1 is MDHEN, CDR2 SYDVKM. DNA of the CDR3: TGTGCCAGCGACAGGCCTAACTATGGCTACACCTTC. The encoded protein is CASDRPNYGYTF.

This CDR3 is CASSSGLAGQETQYF. In DNA, the CDR3 is TGCGCCAGCAGCTCCGGACTAGCGGGACAAGAGACCCAGTACTTC. This chain connects TRBV5-1 to TRBJ2-5; 12 positions match TRBD2. V lost 3 bases, J lost 2 bases, and 2 bases stayed unmatched. CDR3 size: 15 residues. Germline lookup yields CDR1 SGHRS and CDR2 YFSETQ.

The V gene is TRBV10-3, the J gene TRBJ2-2, with 12 bases fitting TRBD2. The V gene end was trimmed by 0 bases and the J gene end by 0 bases; junction bases not matched to a gene: 2. Germline CDR1 is ENHRY and CDR2 is SYGVKD. The CDR3 is 18 amino acids. The DNA for the CDR3 is TGTGCCATCAGTGAGTCTCTAGCGGGAGGGCCGAACACCGGGGAGCTGTTTTTT. It is translated as CAISESLAGGPNTGELFF.

The chain uses TRBV5-6 and TRBJ1-6; 7 positions match TRBD1. With 10 bases clipped from V and 7 bases from J, the junction kept 14 bases outside the gene matches. The germline gives CDR1 SGHDT, CDR2 YYEEEE. The CDR3 contains 15 residues. CDR3 region: CASKRGRNKNSPLHF. CDR3 nucleotide sequence: TGTGCCTCCAAGAGGGGGCGAAATAAGAATTCACCCCTCCACTTT. The variable domain in full, with the rest retrieved from reference TRBV5-6 and TRBJ1-6, is DAGVTQSPTHLIKTRGQQVTLRCSPKSGHDTVSWYQQALGQGPQFIFQYYEEEERQRGNFPDRFSGHQFPNYSSELNVNALLLGDSALYLCASKRGRNKNSPLHFGNGTRLTVT.

V and J are TRBV7-3 and TRBJ2-2, with TRBD2 as a possible D gene (6 bases). The V and J ends lost 5 bases and 6 bases respectively, with 10 bases between them. The germline gives CDR1 SGHTA, CDR2 FQGTGA. The length of the CDR3 is 13 residues. CDR3 DNA: TGTGCCAGCAGCAGACTAGTCCCCGGGGAGCTGTTTTTT. Protein: CASSRLVPGELFF.

The chain has TRBV29-1 and TRBJ2-1, with D possibly matching TRBD1 (5 bases). CDR3 length equals 13 residues. CDR1 SQVTM and CDR2 ANQGSEA come from the germline V gene. Trimming left V 3 bases short and J 2 bases short, with 8 bases between. The CDR3 loop is CSVDQTAYNEQFF. The CDR3 DNA sequence: TGCAGCGTTGACCAGACAGCCTACAATGAGCAGTTCTTC.

This chain uses TRBV28 with TRBJ1-4, with TRBD1 as a possible D gene (6 bases). V lost 6 bases and J 4 bases, leaving 12 bases between the germline ends. The CDR3 loop spans 14 amino acids. Germline V lookup: CDR1 MDHEN, CDR2 SYDVKM. CDR3 sequence: CASSSQGNNEKLFF. CDR3 nucleotide sequence: TGTGCCAGCAGCTCACAGGGTAATAATGAAAAACTGTTTTTT.

J is TRBJ1-2 and V is TRBV19; 9 bases fit TRBD1. With V trimmed by 3 bases and J by 6 bases, 11 bases remained unmatched. Germline CDR1 and CDR2: LNHDA and SQIVND (reference sequence). The CDR3 is made up of 16 amino acids. The CDR3 coding sequence is TGTGCCAGTAGTATCCGAACCGGACAGGGGATACATGGCTACACCTTC. Its protein product is CASSIRTGQGIHGYTF.

This sequence joins TRBV4-3 and TRBJ1-2, with 12 bases that match TRBD1. Germline trimming cut 1 base from V and 2 bases from J; bases unmatched to any gene: 8. The length of the CDR3 is 18 residues. Germline CDR1 LGHNA, CDR2 YSLEER. The CDR3 loop reads CASSQVSGTGGSNYGYTF. The CDR3 DNA is TGCGCCAGCAGCCAAGTTTCCGGGACAGGGGGCTCCAACTATGGCTACACCTTC.

The chain has TRBV11-1 and TRBJ2-7; 8 bases agree with TRBD1. Trimming took 5 bases from V and 5 from J; bases not matched to a gene: 11. Germline values: CDR1 SGHAT, CDR2 FQDESV (reference sequence). The CDR3 covers 15 residues. The CDR3 loop reads CASSPWTGRGDEQYF. The DNA for the CDR3 is TGTGCCAGCAGCCCGTGGACAGGGCGAGGGGACGAGCAGTACTTC.

V and J are TRBV30 and TRBJ1-3; 8 bases agree with TRBD1. CDR1 and CDR2 from the germline V gene are GTSNPN and SVGIG (reference sequence). Unmatched junction bases numbered 5, after V lost 1 base and J lost 0 bases. This CDR3 comprises 16 residues. The CDR3 sequence is CAWSGTGNPSGNTIYF. The CDR3 DNA sequence: TGTGCCTGGAGTGGGACAGGGAACCCCTCTGGAAACACCATATATTTT.

The chain uses TRBV5-1 and TRBJ1-2, with 9 bases matching TRBD1. With V trimmed by 3 bases and J by 3 bases, 6 bases remained unmatched. The germline CDR1 and CDR2 sequences are SGHRS and YFSETQ. The length of the CDR3 is 15 residues. CDR3: CASSSGTGRDYGYTF. The CDR3 bases are TGCGCCAGCAGCTCGGGGACAGGGCGGGACTATGGCTACACCTTC.

This chain links TRBV27 with TRBJ2-1, with 7 positions matching TRBD2. With 5 bases clipped from V and 3 bases from J, the junction kept 7 bases outside the gene matches. CDR3 size: 15 residues. Germline lookup yields CDR1 MNHEY and CDR2 SMNVEV (reference sequence). The CDR3 sequence: CASSDGGVNYNEQFF. CDR3 bases: TGTGCCAGCAGTGATGGGGGGGTAAACTACAATGAGCAGTTCTTC.

The chain recombines TRBV7-3 with TRBJ1-3; possibly TRBD1 for D (6 bases). V lost 0 bases and J lost 2, with 11 bases in between. The CDR3 consists of 16 residues. Germline CDR1 and CDR2: SGHTA and FQGTGA. CDR3 loop: CASSLTPGTTGNTIYF. In DNA, the CDR3 is TGTGCCAGCAGCTTAACCCCCGGGACAACTGGAAACACCATATATTTT.

The CDR3 sequence is CASSPTTEANVLTF. CDR3 sequence (DNA): TGTGCCAGCAGCCCAACGACAGAGGCCAACGTCCTGACTTTC. V usage is TRBV7-2 and J usage is TRBJ2-6; tentatively, D is TRBD1 (5 bases). The germline V gene encodes CDR1 SGHTA and CDR2 FQGNSA. Trimming took off 5 bases at V and 6 bases at J, with 11 bases between the two ends. The CDR3 runs to 14 residues.